The T cell receptor beta chain under discussion was sequenced for a study of blood T cell repertoires in COVID-19. Produced via immunoSEQ multiplex PCR; TCRdb's table is partial and in-frame only. The sample yields 200,000 to 300,000 clones, about 85% seen once. V was pared by 1 base and J by 5 bases, with 13 bases of the junction left unmatched. The germline gives CDR1 LGHNT, CDR2 FRNRAP. CDR3 size: 17 residues. Specimen: peripheral blood. The clonotype was recovered from a woman of 80 years or more with acute or convalescent COVID-19. J is TRBJ1-2 and V is TRBV12-5, with TRBD1 matching 7 bases. CDR3 DNA: TGTGCTAGTGGTTTGGCCTTCGGACAGGAGGTTGGTTATGGCTACACCTTC. Its translation: CASGLAFGQEVGYGYTF.